This TCR beta chain stems from a study of beta chain features in type 1 diabetes. This CDR3 is 12 amino acids long. The V and J ends lost 6 bases and 3 bases respectively, with 9 bases between them. The germline gives CDR1 MNHEY, CDR2 SVGAGI. Study conclusions and caveats: Within each of all four CD4+ subsets, Type 1 diabetes patients had TCRB CDR3s that were moderately but significantly shorter.

Expressed TCRB transcripts were sequenced because the isolated RNA had all been reverse transcribed beforehand. The table came from immunoSEQ multiplex PCR; TCRdb's copy has only in-frame clones and leaves some out. The sample has about 15,000 clones, approximately 71% seen once; the top ten hold roughly 2.5%. Concerning this clone: Its antigen remains unknown.

In total, each donor contributed a single heparinised blood draw that averaged around 100 mL. The sample consisted of Tregs from blood. The chain combines TRBV6-5 with TRBJ2-7, with D uncertain. The receptor was isolated from a man younger than 45 with type 1 diabetes. CDR3 in amino acids: CASRDTYYEQYF. CDR3 sequence (DNA): TGTGCCAGCAGAGACACCTACTACGAGCAGTACTTC.